This T cell receptor beta chain was captured in a study of T cells after yellow fever vaccination (dated by TCRdb to about 2019). Regarding the research as a whole: Libraries from fractions with low cell numbers were prepared with the SMART-Seq v4 Ultra Low Input RNA kit. To follow T-cell clones before and after both primary and booster YFV17D yellow fever vaccination, bulk TCR alpha and beta repertoires underwent longitudinal sequencing. Two healthy male donors, one aged 18 to 29 and one aged 30 to 40 years, made up the cohort. Blood was collected at multiple timepoints before and after primary and secondary immunization, and bulk PBMC replicates and cell subsets were isolated.

Notes on this clonotype: There is no known antigen for this receptor. No base quality values were provided; no much bigger clone lies one nucleotide off.

The meaning of the sample's treatment or condition label: live attenuated yellow fever vaccine strain. PBMCs were isolated from peripheral blood using a standard Ficoll-Paque protocol. Dynabeads CD4 and CD8 positive selection kits were used to isolate the CD4 and CD8 T-cell fractions. TriZol was used to extract RNA from bulk PBMCs, CD4 and CD8 fractions, and dextramer-positive and dextramer-negative fractions. The study at large found these results: After the booster, most clones that had expanded after primary vaccination were detected again (over 95% of CD4 and about 88% of CD8), suggesting broad maintenance of memory. A small share of clonotypes occurred in both CD4 and CD8 compartments, likely arising from convergent recombination. Compared with the primary T-cell response, the secondary T-cell response was faster but weaker, reaching its peak on day 5 rather than on day 15. The study included only a couple of donors, which limits how far the findings can be generalized. Because abundant contaminating clonotypes from the bulk population could be contained in FACS-sorted repertoires, computational filtering was required.

TCRdb names Illumina NovaSeq 6000 as the instrument used. TCR cDNA was made using 5'RACE template switching, a step that added a universal primer site and unique molecular identifiers. cDNA synthesis was primed from both the TCR alpha and TCR beta constant segments. Library amplification involved two PCR steps, and the second step added sample barcodes and sequencing adapters. Sequencing of libraries was done on Illumina HiSeq 2500 (2x100 bp) or NovaSeq (2x150 bp). On the study's bioinformatics: MIGEC was used to demultiplex reads and collapse the reads into UMI consensus sequences, and MiXCR was used for V(D)J alignment. Clonotypes responding to the vaccine were identified with edgeR on replicate PBMC samples, with the criteria of FDR below 0.01 and a log2 fold change above 5 up to day 15. Bulk clonotypes were assigned CD4 or CD8 identity according to which sequenced CD4 or CD8 repertoire held them at higher abundance. Using fastp at Q25 and MiXCR, TCRdb reprocessed the public reads and kept productive beta chains. Identical CDR3 protein sequences are pooled into one entry, listed with their most common genes and DNA. In this record, the V and J calls reflect TCRdb's handling and not the investigators' own analysis. The sample contains a few hundred thousand distinct CDR3 sequences, around 4.9% of them found a single time. Around 3.5% of the sample is taken by the ten largest.

From V the trimming removes 4 bases and from J it removes 5 bases, while the gene matches leave 4 bases of the junction unaccounted for. There are 14 amino acids in the CDR3, from cysteine to phenylalanine inclusive. Here the CDR3 DNA is all that survives: 42 bases in frame from base 1. CDR1 SGHVS and CDR2 FNYEAQ were looked up in the germline V gene. The source material was CD4+ T cells sorted from PBMCs, sampled on the day of the yellow fever booster vaccination. Recombination linked TRBV7-6 to TRBJ2-3, with TRBD2 identical over 9 junction bases. This TCR was recovered from a man in his late teens or twenties who received the YFV17D yellow fever vaccine. In nucleotide form, the sequence is TGTGCCAGCAGCTCGCGGGGGGGCAAAGATACGCAGTATTTT. This codes for CASSSRGGKDTQYF. The CDR3, completed at both ends by the reference TRBV7-6 and TRBJ2-3 genes, gives the full variable domain GAGVSQSPRYKVTKRGQDVALRCDPISGHVSLYWYRQALGQGPEFLTYFNYEAQQDKSGLPNDRFSAERPEGSISTLTIQRTEQRDSAMYRCASSSRGGKDTQYFGPGTRLTVL.